The clone carrying this T cell receptor beta chain has just one count. Profiling relied on immunoSEQ multiplex PCR, and the TCRdb table lists in-frame clones only, not all of them. Of more than 150,000 clones listed, 85% to 95% are singletons. This sample was included in a study of T cell responses to AZD1222 COVID-19 vaccine. CDR1 is MNHEY and CDR2 is SVGAGI in the germline V gene. V gave up 2 bases and J gave up 3 bases, with 15 bases separating them. The CDR3 is made up of 16 amino acids. The source of this sequence is an adult who received the AZD1222 COVID-19 vaccine. The sample consisted of peripheral blood, taken 28 days after the second AZD1222 dose. The chain combines TRBV6-5 with TRBJ2-3; D possibly matches TRBD1 or TRBD2 (6 bases each). CDR3 DNA: TGTGCCAGCAGTTACGGAAACGGGGGCCGGACAGATACGCAGTATTTT. Protein sequence: CASSYGNGGRTDTQYF.